The 15 T cell receptor beta chains listed next were all sequenced from one sample in a study of control samples from healthy donors and cancer patients. Repertoires were generated with immunoSEQ multiplex PCR, while TCRdb's copy carries only in-frame clones and drops some. The sample lists 150,000 to 200,000 clones; around 93% were seen once. Sequencing input: blood. The receptors here all came from a man aged 18 to 30 in good health.

The chain recombines TRBV2 with TRBJ1-2; D uncertain. Per the germline V gene, CDR1 is SNHLY and CDR2 is FYNNEI. Trimming shortened V by 4 bases and J by 4 bases, and 13 bases separated the two germline ends. This CDR3 is built from 14 residues. The CDR3 DNA reads as TGTGCCAGCAGTGTGGAGGGCTTCGGCTATGGCTACACCTTC. Protein product: CASSVEGFGYGYTF.

This clone is a singleton in its sample. The chain recombines TRBV18 with TRBJ2-5; D might be TRBD2 (5 bases). The CDR3 contains 13 residues. Germline V CDR1 and CDR2: KGHSH, LQKENI. V was trimmed by 4 bases and J by 3 bases, leaving 9 bases between them. CDR3 DNA: TGTGCCAGCTCACTTCGAGCGGAAGAGACCCAGTACTTC. Translating it yields CASSLRAEETQYF.

The chain combines TRBV5-4 with TRBJ1-1; tentative D call: TRBD1 (6 bases). This CDR3 comprises 17 residues. Germline V gene data show CDR1 as SGHNT and CDR2 as YYREEE (reference sequence). Between the trimmed V and J ends, which lost 4 bases and 0 bases, there was a span of 19 bases. The CDR3 DNA reads TGTGCCAGCAGCCCGGGGGGGGCAGCTCACATGAACACTGAAGCTTTCTTT. Its protein is CASSPGGAAHMNTEAFF.

The chain couples TRBV4-1 to TRBJ2-1; D remains ambiguous. The CDR3 covers 14 residues. From germline, CDR1 is MGHRA and CDR2 YSYEKL. Trimming pared 0 bases from V and 6 bases from J, leaving 9 bases between. The CDR3 DNA is TGCGCCAGCAGCCAAGAAGCTGGTGGCAATGAGCAGTTCTTC. Translated: CASSQEAGGNEQFF.

The chain uses TRBV11-2 and TRBJ1-4; 11 nucleotides match TRBD1. Germline assignment: CDR1 SGHAT and CDR2 FQNNGV. The CDR3 loop spans 15 amino acids. V was pared by 4 bases and J by 7 bases, with 5 bases of the junction left unmatched. CDR3 DNA sequence: TGTGCCAGCAGCTCTTGGACAGGGGGCGTTGAAAAACTGTTTTTT. Translated, it gives CASSSWTGGVEKLFF. Drawing the rest from reference TRBV11-2 and TRBJ1-4, the complete variable domain is EAGVAQSPRYKIIEKRQSVAFWCNPISGHATLYWYQQILGQGPKLLIQFQNNGVVDDSQLPKDRFSAERLKGVDSTLKIQPAKLEDSAVYLCASSSWTGGVEKLFFGSGTQLSVL.

The chain links TRBV7-2 to TRBJ1-2; weak D call: TRBD1 (5 bases). Trimming pared 4 bases from V and 8 bases from J, leaving 11 bases between. Germline CDR1 and CDR2: SGHTA and FQGNSA. The CDR3 runs 12 residues. CDR3 coding DNA: TGTGCCAGCAGCTCGGACATCGGAGGCTACACCTTC. Encoded protein: CASSSDIGGYTF.

J is TRBJ1-3 and V is TRBV18; a weak D match, TRBD1 (6 bases). CDR1 is KGHSH and CDR2 is LQKENI in the germline V gene. The CDR3 is made up of 16 amino acids. V lost 1 base and J 0 bases, leaving 10 bases between the germline ends. The CDR3 sequence: CASSPLQGSSGNTIYF. CDR3 DNA: TGTGCCAGCTCACCACTACAGGGCAGCTCTGGAAACACCATATATTTT.

The chain recombines TRBV6-5 with TRBJ2-5; D perhaps matches TRBD2 (5 bases). The V gene's germline CDR1 is MNHEY and CDR2 SVGAGI. V gave up 5 bases and J gave up 1 base, with 11 bases separating them. This CDR3 is built from 14 residues. CDR3 DNA sequence: TGTGCCAGCAGTACCGGAGGTTTCCAAGAGACCCAGTACTTC. Its translation: CASSTGGFQETQYF.

As for this clone: Relative to the germline gene, one junction end is altered; a read error may explain this. The gene calls are TRBV27 and TRBJ2-4; either TRBD1 or TRBD2 may fit D (7 bases each). The CDR3 consists of 10 residues. Per germline, CDR1 MNHEY and CDR2 SMNVEV (reference sequence). Here the CDR3 reads CASSQGGKNF. DNA for the CDR3: TGTGCCAGCTCCCAGGGGGGGAAGAACTTC.

This chain joins TRBV29-1 and TRBJ1-1; D unresolved. The CDR3 runs 13 residues. Germline loops: CDR1 SQVTM, CDR2 ANQGSEA. Trimming pared 2 bases from V and 2 bases from J, leaving 9 bases between. CDR3 in DNA: TGCAGCGTTGAACGAACTTCAAACACTGAAGCTTTCTTT. Translation: CSVERTSNTEAFF.

This chain connects TRBV5-1 to TRBJ1-1; unclear D gene. Trimming stripped 0 bases from V and 3 bases from J, with 9 bases between. Germline V gene sequence: CDR1 SGHRS, CDR2 YFSETQ. This CDR3 has 14 amino acids. The CDR3 sequence: CASSLAPGYTEAFF. CDR3 DNA: TGCGCCAGCAGCTTGGCACCGGGGTACACTGAAGCTTTCTTT.

This sequence joins TRBV27 and TRBJ2-3; tentative D call: TRBD1 (6 bases). Germline CDR1 and CDR2: MNHEY and SMNVEV (reference sequence). The V gene lost 3 bases and the J gene lost 5 bases, with 9 bases spanning the gap. The CDR3 sequence is 13 residues long. The CDR3 coding sequence is TGTGCCAGCAGTTTTGGGGGCGGAGATACGCAGTATTTT. As protein: CASSFGGGDTQYF.

This chain links TRBV5-4 with TRBJ2-7; TRBD1 matches 12 bases. After removal of 3 bases from V and 2 bases from J, the junction contained 3 bases not matched to a gene. The CDR3 is 15 residues long. Germline V CDR1 and CDR2: SGHNT, YYREEE (reference sequence). The CDR3 loop reads CASSSGTGGTYEQYF. The CDR3 bases are TGTGCCAGCAGCTCCGGGACAGGGGGCACCTACGAGCAGTACTTC. The whole variable domain, remainder taken from reference TRBV5-4 and TRBJ2-7, is ETGVTQSPTHLIKTRGQQVTLRCSSQSGHNTVSWYQQALGQGPQFIFQYYREEENGRGNFPPRFSGLQFPNYSSELNVNALELDDSALYLCASSSGTGGTYEQYFGPGTRLTVT.

V usage is TRBV6-5 and J usage is TRBJ2-1; possibly TRBD2 for D (5 bases). Looked up from germline, CDR1 is MNHEY and CDR2 is SVGAGI. CDR3 length: 15 amino acids. CDR3 sequence: CAHSTIGSSYNEQFF. The CDR3 nucleotides are TGTGCACACTCAACCATAGGGAGCTCCTACAATGAGCAGTTCTTC.

The chain carries TRBV5-1 and TRBJ2-3, with 8 positions matching TRBD2. The V segment lost 5 bases and the J segment 1 base; nucleotides outside the gene matches: 0. From germline, CDR1 is SGHRS and CDR2 YFSETQ. The length of the CDR3 is 13 residues. CDR3 nucleotide sequence: TGCGCCAGCAGGACTAGCGGCACAGATACGCAGTATTTT. This codes for CASRTSGTDTQYF. The variable domain in full, completed from reference TRBV5-1 and TRBJ2-3, reads KAGVTQTPRYLIKTRGQQVTLSCSPISGHRSVSWYQQTPGQGLQFLFEYFSETQRNKGNFPGRFSGRQFSNSRSEMNVSTLELGDSALYLCASRTSGTDTQYFGPGTRLTVL.